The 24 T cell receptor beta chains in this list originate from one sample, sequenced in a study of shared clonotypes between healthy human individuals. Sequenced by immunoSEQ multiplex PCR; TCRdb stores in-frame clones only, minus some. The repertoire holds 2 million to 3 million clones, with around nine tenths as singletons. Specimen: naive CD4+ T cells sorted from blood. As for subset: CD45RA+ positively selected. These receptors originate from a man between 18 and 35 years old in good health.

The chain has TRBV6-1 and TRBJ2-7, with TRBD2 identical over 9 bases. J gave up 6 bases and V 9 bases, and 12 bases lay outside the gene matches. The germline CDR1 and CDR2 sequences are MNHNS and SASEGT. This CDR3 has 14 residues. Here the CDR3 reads CASTRGGAISEQYF. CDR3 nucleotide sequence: TGTGCCAGTACGCGCGGGGGGGCCATCAGCGAGCAGTACTTC.

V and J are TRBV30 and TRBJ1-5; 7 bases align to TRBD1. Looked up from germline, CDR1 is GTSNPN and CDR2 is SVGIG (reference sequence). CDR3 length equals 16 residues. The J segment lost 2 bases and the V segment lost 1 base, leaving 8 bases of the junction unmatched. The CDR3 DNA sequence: TGTGCCTGGAGTGCACCCGGGACAGCGGGCAATCAGCCCCAGCATTTT. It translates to CAWSAPGTAGNQPQHF.

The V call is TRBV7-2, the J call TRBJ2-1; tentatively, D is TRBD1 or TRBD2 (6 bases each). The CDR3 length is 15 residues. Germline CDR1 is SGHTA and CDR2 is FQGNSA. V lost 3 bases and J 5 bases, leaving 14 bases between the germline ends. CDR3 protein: CASSFWGAGNNEQFF. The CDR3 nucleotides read TGTGCCAGCAGCTTCTGGGGGGCTGGGAACAATGAGCAGTTCTTC.

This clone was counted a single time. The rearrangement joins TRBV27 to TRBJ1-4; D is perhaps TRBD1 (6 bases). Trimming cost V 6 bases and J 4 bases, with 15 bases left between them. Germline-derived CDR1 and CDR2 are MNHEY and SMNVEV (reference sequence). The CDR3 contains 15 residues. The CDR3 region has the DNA TGTGCCAGCAGGGCGGGGGGGCCCAATAATGAAAAACTGTTTTTT. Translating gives CASRAGGPNNEKLFF.

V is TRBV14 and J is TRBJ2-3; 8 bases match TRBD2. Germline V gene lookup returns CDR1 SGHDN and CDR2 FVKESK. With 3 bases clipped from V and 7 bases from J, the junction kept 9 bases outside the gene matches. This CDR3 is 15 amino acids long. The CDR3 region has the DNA TGTGCCAGCAGCCACATCGGGAGGGCCCACAATACGCAGTATTTT. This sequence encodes CASSHIGRAHNTQYF.

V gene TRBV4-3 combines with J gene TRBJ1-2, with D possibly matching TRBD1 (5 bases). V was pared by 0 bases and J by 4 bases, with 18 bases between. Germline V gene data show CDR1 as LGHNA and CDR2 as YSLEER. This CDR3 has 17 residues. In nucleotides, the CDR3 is TGCGCCAGCAGCCAAGATCCCGGCGGGGGATTCGGCTATGGCTACACCTTC. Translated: CASSQDPGGGFGYGYTF.

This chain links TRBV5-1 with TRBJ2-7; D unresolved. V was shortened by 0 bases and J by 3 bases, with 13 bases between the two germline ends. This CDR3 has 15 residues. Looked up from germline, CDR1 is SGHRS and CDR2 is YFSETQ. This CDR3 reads CASSLESGKYYEQYF. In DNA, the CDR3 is TGCGCCAGCAGCTTGGAGTCAGGCAAATACTACGAGCAGTACTTC.

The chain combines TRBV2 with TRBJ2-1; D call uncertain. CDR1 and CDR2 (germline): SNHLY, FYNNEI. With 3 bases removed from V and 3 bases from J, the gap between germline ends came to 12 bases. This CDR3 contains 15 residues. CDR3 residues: CASSEERSLYNEQFF. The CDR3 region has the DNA TGTGCCAGCAGTGAGGAGCGCAGTCTCTACAATGAGCAGTTCTTC.

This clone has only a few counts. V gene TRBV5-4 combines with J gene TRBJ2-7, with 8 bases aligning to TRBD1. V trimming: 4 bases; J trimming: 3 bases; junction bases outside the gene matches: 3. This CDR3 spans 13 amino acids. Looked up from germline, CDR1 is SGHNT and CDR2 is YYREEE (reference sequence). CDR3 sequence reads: CASSSDRGYEQYF. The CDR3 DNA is TGTGCCAGCAGCAGCGACAGGGGCTACGAGCAGTACTTC.

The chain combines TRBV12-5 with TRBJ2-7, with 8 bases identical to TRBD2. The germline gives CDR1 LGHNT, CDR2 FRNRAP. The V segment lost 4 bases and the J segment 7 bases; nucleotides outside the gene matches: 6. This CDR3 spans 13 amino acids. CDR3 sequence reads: CASGSSGTREQYF. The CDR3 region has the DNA TGTGCTAGTGGTTCTTCCGGGACTAGGGAGCAGTACTTC.

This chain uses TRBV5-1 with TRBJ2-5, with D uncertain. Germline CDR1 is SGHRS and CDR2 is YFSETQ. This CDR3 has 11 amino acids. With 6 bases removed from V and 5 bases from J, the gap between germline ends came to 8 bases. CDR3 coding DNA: TGCGCCAGCAAGGGCCGGGAGACCCAGTACTTC. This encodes CASKGRETQYF.

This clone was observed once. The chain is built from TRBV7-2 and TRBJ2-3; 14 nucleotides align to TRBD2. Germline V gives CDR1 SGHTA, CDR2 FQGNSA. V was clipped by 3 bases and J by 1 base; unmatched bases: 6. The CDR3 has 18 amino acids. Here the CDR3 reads CASSFLTSGGVRTDTQYF. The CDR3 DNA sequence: TGTGCCAGCAGCTTTCTGACTAGCGGGGGGGTTCGCACAGATACGCAGTATTTT.

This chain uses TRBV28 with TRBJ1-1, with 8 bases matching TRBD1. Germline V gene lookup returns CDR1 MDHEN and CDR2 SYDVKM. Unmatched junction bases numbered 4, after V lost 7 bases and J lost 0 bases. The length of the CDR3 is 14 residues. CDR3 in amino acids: CASNMGQVNTEAFF. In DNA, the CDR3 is TGTGCCAGCAATATGGGACAGGTGAACACTGAAGCTTTCTTT.

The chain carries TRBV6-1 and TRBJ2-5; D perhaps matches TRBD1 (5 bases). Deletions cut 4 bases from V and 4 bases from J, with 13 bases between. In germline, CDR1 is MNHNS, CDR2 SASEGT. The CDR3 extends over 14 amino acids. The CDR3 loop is CASSALTVRETQYF. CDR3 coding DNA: TGTGCCAGCAGTGCACTGACAGTAAGAGAGACCCAGTACTTC.

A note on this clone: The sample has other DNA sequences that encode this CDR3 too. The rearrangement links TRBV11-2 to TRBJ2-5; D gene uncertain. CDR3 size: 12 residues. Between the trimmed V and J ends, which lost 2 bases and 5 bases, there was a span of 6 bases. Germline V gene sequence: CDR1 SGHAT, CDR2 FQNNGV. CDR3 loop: CASSLFGETQYF. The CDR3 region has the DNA TGTGCCAGCAGCTTATTCGGCGAGACCCAGTACTTC. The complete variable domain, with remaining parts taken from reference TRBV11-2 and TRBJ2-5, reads EAGVAQSPRYKIIEKRQSVAFWCNPISGHATLYWYQQILGQGPKLLIQFQNNGVVDDSQLPKDRFSAERLKGVDSTLKIQPAKLEDSAVYLCASSLFGETQYFGPGTRLLVL.

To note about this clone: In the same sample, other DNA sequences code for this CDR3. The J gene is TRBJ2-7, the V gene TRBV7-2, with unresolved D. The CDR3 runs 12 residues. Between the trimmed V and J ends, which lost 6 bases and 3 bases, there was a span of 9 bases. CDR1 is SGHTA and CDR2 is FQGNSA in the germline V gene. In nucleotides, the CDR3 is TGTGCCAGCAGTTCAGCTGGCTACGAGCAGTACTTC. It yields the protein CASSSAGYEQYF.

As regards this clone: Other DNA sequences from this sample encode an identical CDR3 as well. In DNA, the CDR3 is TGCGCCAGCAGTTTAGGGGGAGGCACAGATACGCAGTATTTT. As protein: CASSLGGGTDTQYF. The rearrangement uses TRBV5-1 and TRBJ2-3; TRBD1 might be the D (6 bases). This CDR3 region has 14 residues. CDR1 is SGHRS, CDR2 YFSETQ, per germline. The V gene lost 5 bases and the J gene lost 1 base, with 11 bases spanning the gap.

CDR3 in amino acids: CASSLGDTNEQFF. CDR3 sequence (DNA): TGTGCCAGCAGCTTGGGAGATACCAATGAGCAGTTCTTC. The chain carries TRBV11-1 and TRBJ2-1, with a tentative D call TRBD2 (5 bases). Germline V gives CDR1 SGHAT, CDR2 FQDESV (reference sequence). CDR3 length: 13 residues. V lost 3 bases, J lost 6 bases, and 9 bases lay in between.

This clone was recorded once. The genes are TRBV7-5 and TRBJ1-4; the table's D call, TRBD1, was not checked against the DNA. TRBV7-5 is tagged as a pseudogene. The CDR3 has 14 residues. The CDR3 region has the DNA TGTGCCAGAAGCTTAGAACAGGGTTGTGAAAAACTGTTTTTT. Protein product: CARSLEQGCEKLFF.

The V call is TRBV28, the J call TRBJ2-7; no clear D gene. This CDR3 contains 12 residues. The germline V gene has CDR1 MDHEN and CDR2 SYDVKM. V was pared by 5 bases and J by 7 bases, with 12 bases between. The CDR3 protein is CASSTQTPEQYF. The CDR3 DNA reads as TGTGCCAGCAGTACACAAACCCCGGAGCAGTACTTC.

The CDR3 protein is CASSLFPTDMNTEAFF. DNA of the CDR3: TGTGCCAGCAGCTTGTTCCCGACAGACATGAACACTGAAGCTTTCTTT. The V and J genes are TRBV5-4 and TRBJ1-1; a weak D match, TRBD1 (5 bases). Germline V gives CDR1 SGHNT, CDR2 YYREEE (reference sequence). There are 16 residues in the CDR3. The ends were cut back, 1 base at V and 0 bases at J, with 13 bases in the middle.

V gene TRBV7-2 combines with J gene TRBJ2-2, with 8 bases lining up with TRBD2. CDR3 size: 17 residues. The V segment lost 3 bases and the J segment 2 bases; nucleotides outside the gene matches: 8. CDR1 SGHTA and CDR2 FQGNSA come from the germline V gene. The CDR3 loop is CASSLGRLAGNTGELFF. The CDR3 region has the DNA TGTGCCAGCAGCTTGGGGAGGCTAGCGGGTAACACCGGGGAGCTGTTTTTT.

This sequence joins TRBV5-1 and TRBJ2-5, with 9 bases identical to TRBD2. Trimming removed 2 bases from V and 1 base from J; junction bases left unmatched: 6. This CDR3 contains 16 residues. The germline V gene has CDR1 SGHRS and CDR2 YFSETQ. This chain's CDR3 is CASSFGLAGSQETQYF. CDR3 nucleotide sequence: TGCGCCAGCAGCTTCGGGCTAGCGGGAAGCCAAGAGACCCAGTACTTC.

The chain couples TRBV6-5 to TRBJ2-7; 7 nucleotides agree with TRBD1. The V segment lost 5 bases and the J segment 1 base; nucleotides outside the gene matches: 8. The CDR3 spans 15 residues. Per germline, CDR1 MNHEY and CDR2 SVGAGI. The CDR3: CASSPGQSLSYEQYF. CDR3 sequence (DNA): TGTGCCAGCAGTCCGGGACAGTCCCTATCCTACGAGCAGTACTTC.